This TCR beta chain was captured in a study of blood T cells in healthy people across ages. Roughly 9 milliliters of peripheral blood were drawn from each donor. Extraction of total RNA produced a minimum of 5.5 micrograms from each sample. Germline V gene data show CDR1 as MGHRA and CDR2 as YSYEKL. The CDR3 runs to 14 residues. V lost 1 base and J lost 4, with 10 bases in between. The second PCR ran roughly 6 to 11 cycles with a sample-barcoded 5' primer and J-beta primers. Each cDNA molecule was tagged by a template-switch adaptor with 12 random nucleotides. Per sample, CDR3-containing paired-end reads numbered at least 2.5 million. TCRdb recomputed calls from the 5' RACE reads with MiXCR, one row per CDR3 protein. The profile shows hundreds of thousands of distinct CDR3 sequences, roughly 50% of them singletons.

This receptor was taken from a man in his forties or fifties in good health. Material for sequencing was blood. The chain couples TRBV4-1 to TRBJ1-1, with D possibly matching TRBD1 (5 bases). The CDR3 spells CASSQGGTGTEAFF. CDR3 bases: TGCGCCAGCAGCCAAGGGGGCACGGGCACTGAAGCTTTCTTT.